This T cell receptor (beta chain) was retrieved from a study of PD-L1 blockade in urothelial cancer (TCRdb year 2017). General notes on the study: All patients started therapy in about 2014 and received atezolizumab 1,200 mg intravenously every 3 weeks. About 85% of the 29 patients were males with bladder-origin urothelial cancer, and about 60% of the roughly 30 reported a prior smoking history. An ECOG performance status of 0 or 1 was recorded for the patients, and 0 to 3 prior chemotherapy regimens had been received by the patients. An exploratory multi-omic analysis was conducted of the somatic, immune and clinical correlates of response to PD-L1 blockade with atezolizumab in urothelial cancer. Pretreatment tumor samples, along with matched peripheral blood serially collected before and after atezolizumab treatment, were subjected to TCR sequencing. Blood samples were analyzed at two time points: 3 weeks after treatment start (second dose) and 6 weeks after treatment start. Over 28 patients had pretreatment blood TCR-seq, some 24 had at least one posttreatment blood collection, and some 24 had tumor TCR-seq. Progression-free survival longer than 6 months counted as durable clinical benefit, and TCR features were additionally tested against both progression-free and overall survival. In the same patients, pretreatment tumors underwent whole exome sequencing and RNA sequencing in addition to TCR sequencing. Durable clinical benefit was achieved by nine patients and was not achieved by 20 patients. Blood samples yielded a median of approximately 150,000 T cells and tens of thousands of unique TCRs, with median clonality approximately 0.08.

Counted from cysteine to phenylalanine, this CDR3 has 14 amino acids. Only CDR3 DNA remains: 42 bases, in frame from the first base. The germline V gene encodes CDR1 SEHNR and CDR2 FQNEAQ (reference sequence). Here V drops 4 bases and J drops 9 bases, and the junction holds 8 bases not matched to any gene. A cohort of about 31 patients with locally advanced or metastatic urothelial carcinoma, treated at Memorial Sloan Kettering on a trial protocol, was included. Peripheral blood mononuclear cells were collected pretreatment and during treatment, with between 1 and 8 total time points obtained per patient. The Qiagen DNeasy Blood extraction kit was used to purify genomic DNA from total PBMCs and tumor samples. PBMCs were collected pretreatment and during treatment and were isolated and stored as previously described. Synthetic TCR analog templates were spiked into each PCR so that absolute template abundance could be estimated from read counts. The immunoSEQ assay was used to amplify TCRbeta CDR3 regions from genomic DNA with bias-controlled V and J gene primers. Rearranged TCRbeta segments were sequenced at approximately 20X coverage. The published analysis was carried out like this. Sequencing errors were corrected by clustering and CDR3s were annotated against IMGT to assign V, D and J genes. Downstream analyses used only productive TCRbeta rearrangements, leaving out any out-of-frame or stop-codon sequences. Clonality was computed as one minus Shannon entropy normalized by the log of the number of unique productive sequences. Fisher's exact test with Benjamini-Hochberg correction, using a cutoff of adjusted p below 0.01, was how clones that differed between time points or between blood and tumor were identified. TCRdb re-hosts the immuneACCESS table, in-frame sequences only. Its copies lack some clones; in the studies checked, an unresolved V gene accounts for under half of them, and the cause for the rest is not known. The V and J calls and clone size were taken over from that table, and D and trimming were inferred from the DNA. This sample holds 41,000 or so clones; approximately 83% were observed only once. Together, the top ten hold around 20% of the sample.

Concerning this clone itself: It has no known antigen specificity. The input lacks base qualities; no much larger clone sits a single base away.

What the study reported, not specific to this receptor: Because the sample size was small (n ≈ 29) and many exploratory analyses were performed, the results are intended to be hypothesis-generating. Greater expansion of tumor-associated TCR clones in peripheral blood 3 weeks after the start of treatment was observed in patients with durable benefit (n of about 22, p = 0.022). Improved progression-free and overall survival was associated with having pretreatment peripheral blood TCR clonality below the median.

Here the chain combines TRBV7-9 and TRBJ1-5; the junction holds 8 bases that match TRBD1. The sequences come from PBMCs, collected around atezolizumab (anti-PD-L1) treatment. The source is a man between 60 and 75 years old with urothelial cancer. The CDR3 corresponds to CASSSDRVVGPQHF. The nucleotide sequence is TGTGCCAGCAGCTCGGACAGGGTCGTGGGGCCCCAGCATTTT.